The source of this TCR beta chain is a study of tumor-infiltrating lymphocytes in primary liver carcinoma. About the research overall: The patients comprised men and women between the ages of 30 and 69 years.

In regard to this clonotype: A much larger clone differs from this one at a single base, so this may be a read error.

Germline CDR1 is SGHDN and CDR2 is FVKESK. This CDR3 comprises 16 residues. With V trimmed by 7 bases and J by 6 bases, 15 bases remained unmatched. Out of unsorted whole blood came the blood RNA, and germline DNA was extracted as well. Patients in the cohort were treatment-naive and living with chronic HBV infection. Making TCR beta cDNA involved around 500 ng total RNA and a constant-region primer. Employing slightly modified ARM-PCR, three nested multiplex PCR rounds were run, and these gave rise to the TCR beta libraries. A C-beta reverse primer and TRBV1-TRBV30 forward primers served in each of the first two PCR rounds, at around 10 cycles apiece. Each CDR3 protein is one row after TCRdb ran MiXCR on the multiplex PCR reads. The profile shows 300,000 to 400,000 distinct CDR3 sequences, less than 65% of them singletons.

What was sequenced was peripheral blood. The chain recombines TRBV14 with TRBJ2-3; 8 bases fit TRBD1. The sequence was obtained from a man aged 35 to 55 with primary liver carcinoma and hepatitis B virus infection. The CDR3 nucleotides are TGTGCCAGCAACCTTAACCCAGGGGGCGCGCGGGATACGCAGTATTTT. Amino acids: CASNLNPGGARDTQYF.